This is a list of T cell receptor beta chains from one sample in a study of shared clonotypes between healthy human individuals. TCRdb keeps only in-frame clones here, not all; method: immunoSEQ multiplex PCR. The table records approximately 1.5 million clones, 98% of them present only once. Material for sequencing was naive CD4+ T cells sorted from blood. The receptor source for this set is a man between 25 and 39 years old in good health. The CDR3 runs from the conserved cysteine through the conserved F or W. A D gene is named only where the DNA matches it firmly. Expanded clones get a size class; other rows say once, few or many, or leave the size out.

TRBV5-1	NA	NA	TRBJ1-1	TGCGCCAGCAGCTTGGTTGGGACAAACACTGAAGCTTTCTTT	CASSLVGTNTEAFF
TRBV27	NA	NA	TRBJ2-1	TGTGCCACCCAGTTTAGTTCCCGAGGGGTCGAGCAGTTCTTC	CATQFSSRGVEQFF
TRBV28	NA	NA	TRBJ2-3	TGTGCCAGCAGTTCCCCAGATACGCAGTATTTT	CASSSPDTQYF
TRBV5-1	NA	NA	TRBJ1-2	TGCGCCAGCAGCTTGGGCAGGGCGAGCTATGGCTACACCTTC	CASSLGRASYGYTF
TRBV5-6	NA	NA	TRBJ2-2	TGTGCCAGCAGCTTGAACGGGGAGCTGTTTTTT	CASSLNGELFF
TRBV27	NA	NA	TRBJ2-7	TGTGCCAGCAGCTCCTTTATCGCAAACGAGCAGTACTTC	CASSSFIANEQYF
TRBV7-2	NA	many	TRBJ1-2	TGTGCCAGCAGCTTGCATGGGGGCGGCTACACCTTC	CASSLHGGGYTF
TRBV27	NA	NA	TRBJ1-5	TGTGCCAGCAGTTTAGGCGACAGTAGCAATCAGCCCCAGCATTTT	CASSLGDSSNQPQHF
TRBV5-1	NA	NA	TRBJ2-2	TGCGCCAGCATCGACACAGTAAACACCGGGGAGCTGTTTTTT	CASIDTVNTGELFF
TRBV9	NA	NA	TRBJ1-3	TGTGCCAGCAGCGTAGGAGGCACAAACTCTGGAAACACCATATATTTT	CASSVGGTNSGNTIYF
TRBV27	TRBD1	NA	TRBJ1-1	TGTGCCAGCAGTTCAGGGGGGCGCACCACTGAAGCTTTCTTT	CASSSGGRTTEAFF
TRBV11-1	NA	NA	TRBJ2-6	TGTGCCAGCAGCCCTGCAGGGTCTGGGGCCAACGTCCTGACTTTC	CASSPAGSGANVLTF
TRBV9	NA	NA	TRBJ2-1	TGTGCCAGCAGCGTAGCTGGCGATGGGGTCTATGAGCAGTTCTTC	CASSVAGDGVYEQFF
TRBV5-5	TRBD1	NA	TRBJ1-2	TGTGCCAGCAGCTTACAGGGGAGGTGGGATGGCTACACCTTC	CASSLQGRWDGYTF
TRBV7-9	TRBD1	NA	TRBJ2-7	TGTGCCAGCAGCTCGGCCGCCGGGACAGGGGCGGGGGAGCAGTACTTC	CASSSAAGTGAGEQYF
TRBV27	NA	NA	TRBJ1-5	TGTGCCAGCGGCCCGGGGTCTCAGCCCCAGCATTTT	CASGPGSQPQHF
TRBV2	TRBD2	NA	TRBJ2-5	TGTGCCACCACCCCCCCTAGCGGGAGACGAGAAGAGACCCAGTACTTC	CATTPPSGRREETQYF
TRBV29-1	NA	NA	TRBJ1-5	TGCAGCGTTGCTGAATCCAATCAGCCCCAGCATTTT	CSVAESNQPQHF
TRBV12-5	TRBD2	NA	TRBJ2-7	TGTGCTAGTGGGACTAGCGGGAGTTACGAGCAGTACTTC	CASGTSGSYEQYF
TRBV7-7	NA	NA	TRBJ2-5	TGTGCCAGCAGCTCAGGTGGGCGAGAGACCCAGTACTTC	CASSSGGRETQYF
TRBV27	TRBD2	NA	TRBJ2-1	TGTGCCAGCAGTCCTAGCGGGAGGGTTTACAATGAGCAGTTCTTC	CASSPSGRVYNEQFF
TRBV29-1	NA	NA	TRBJ1-4	TGCAGCGTCTCTACGGGATACAATGAAAAACTGTTTTTT	CSVSTGYNEKLFF
TRBV9	NA	once	TRBJ2-1	TGTGCCAGCAGCGTGGTCGGAGGGCCCTCAAATGAGCAGTTCTTC	CASSVVGGPSNEQFF
TRBV30	TRBD1	NA	TRBJ2-5	TGTGCCTGGAGTCATGACAGGGCGGGGACCCAGTACTTC	CAWSHDRAGTQYF
TRBV7-2	NA	NA	TRBJ2-5	TGTGCCAGCAGCTGGAATAGCCAGGGGACCCAGTACTTC	CASSWNSQGTQYF
TRBV5-1	NA	NA	TRBJ2-7	TGCGCCAGCAGCTTGGTATCCGGGAGAATCGGCGAGCAGTACTTC	CASSLVSGRIGEQYF
TRBV6-6	NA	NA	TRBJ1-1	TGTGCCAGCAGTTACATGTCGGTGAACACTGAAGCTTTCTTT	CASSYMSVNTEAFF
TRBV7-7	TRBD1	NA	TRBJ2-7	TGTGCCAGCAGCCCGGGGACCGGGACAGGGATTTACGAGCAGTACTTC	CASSPGTGTGIYEQYF
TRBV7-9	NA	NA	TRBJ1-5	TGTGCCAGCAGCCCGGGGAATCAGCCCCAGCATTTT	CASSPGNQPQHF
TRBV10-3	TRBD2	once	TRBJ2-1	TGTGCCATCAGTGTACTAGCGGGAGTATCTTATGAGCAGTTCTTC	CAISVLAGVSYEQFF
TRBV5-4	NA	once	TRBJ2-7	TGTGCCAGCAGCGCGGGTAGGACCACCTCCTACGAGCAGTACTTC	CASSAGRTTSYEQYF
TRBV20-1	NA	NA	TRBJ2-3	TGCAGTGCTAGCGGCAATGAGATACAGTATTTT	CSASGNEIQYF
TRBV29-1	TRBD2	NA	TRBJ2-1	TGCAGCGTTCAGAGGACTAGCGGTACGAACAATGAGCAGTTCTTC	CSVQRTSGTNNEQFF
TRBV28	NA	NA	TRBJ1-4	TGTGCCAGCAGAGGCGACAGAGGGATTAATGAAAAACTGTTTTTT	CASRGDRGINEKLFF
TRBV5-1	NA	NA	TRBJ2-6	TGCGCCAGCAGCTACACGGACTTCGCTGGGGCCAACGTCCTGACTTTC	CASSYTDFAGANVLTF
TRBV28	NA	NA	TRBJ2-7	TGTGCCAGCAGTTTAGCTACATACGAGCAGTACTTC	CASSLATYEQYF
TRBV19	NA	NA	TRBJ2-7	TGTGCCAGTAGTATGAGAGGACGGCTCTACGAGCAGTACTTC	CASSMRGRLYEQYF
TRBV18	NA	once	TRBJ1-2	TGTGCCAGCTCACACGGGACCGAGTATGGCTACACCTTC	CASSHGTEYGYTF
TRBV10-2	NA	NA	TRBJ2-7	TGCGCCAGCAGCCCCCGGGGGTACGAGCAGTACTTC	CASSPRGYEQYF
TRBV10-3	TRBD2	NA	TRBJ2-3	TGTGCCATCACTAGCGGGAGGGCAGATACGCAGTATTTT	CAITSGRADTQYF
TRBV7-8	TRBD2	once	TRBJ2-7	TGTGCCAGCAGCCGAGGACTAGCGGGAGCGTCCGCCTACGAGCAGTACTTC	CASSRGLAGASAYEQYF
TRBV7-3	NA	NA	TRBJ2-1	TGTGCCAGCAGCTTAGTGCCGGGATACAATGAGCAGTTCTTC	CASSLVPGYNEQFF
TRBV2	NA	NA	TRBJ1-1	TGTGCCAGCAGTGAGTTGTGGGTGAACACTGAAGCTTTCTTT	CASSELWVNTEAFF
TRBV13	TRBD1	once	TRBJ1-2	TGTGCCAGCAGCTCCGGACAGGGGACTAACTATGGCTACACCTTC	CASSSGQGTNYGYTF
TRBV18	TRBD1	NA	TRBJ2-1	TGTGCCAGCTCACCTCCCCCGGGACAGGGCTACAATGAGCAGTTCTTC	CASSPPPGQGYNEQFF
TRBV28	NA	NA	TRBJ2-1	TGTGCCAGCAGTTTTCGGGCGCCTAGCTCCTACAATGAGCAGTTCTTC	CASSFRAPSSYNEQFF
TRBV2	TRBD1	NA	TRBJ2-7	TGTGCCAGCTGGGGACAGCCCTACGAGCAGTACTTC	CASWGQPYEQYF
TRBV5-4	TRBD2	once	TRBJ2-1	TGTGCCAGCAGCTCTCGGGGCGGGAGGGGATCCAATGAGCAGTTCTTC	CASSSRGGRGSNEQFF
TRBV7-8	TRBD1	NA	TRBJ2-3	TGTGCCAGCAGCTTGACAGGGGATCGAGATACGCAGTATTTT	CASSLTGDRDTQYF
TRBV28	TRBD1	NA	TRBJ1-5	TGTGCCAGCAGACGCTCGACAGGGGTGGATCAGCCCCAGCATTTT	CASRRSTGVDQPQHF
TRBV23-1	TRBD1	NA	TRBJ2-1	TGCGCCAGCAGTCAATACCTCACGGGACAGGGCTACAATGAGCAGTTCTTC	CASSQYLTGQGYNEQFF
TRBV7-2	TRBD2	NA	TRBJ2-5	TGTGCCAGCAGCCCCAGAAGGACTAGCCTGAAGACCCAGTACTTC	CASSPRRTSLKTQYF
TRBV7-6	TRBD1	NA	TRBJ1-3	TGTGCCAGCAGCCGTACAGGGGGCTCTGGAAACACCATATATTTT	CASSRTGGSGNTIYF